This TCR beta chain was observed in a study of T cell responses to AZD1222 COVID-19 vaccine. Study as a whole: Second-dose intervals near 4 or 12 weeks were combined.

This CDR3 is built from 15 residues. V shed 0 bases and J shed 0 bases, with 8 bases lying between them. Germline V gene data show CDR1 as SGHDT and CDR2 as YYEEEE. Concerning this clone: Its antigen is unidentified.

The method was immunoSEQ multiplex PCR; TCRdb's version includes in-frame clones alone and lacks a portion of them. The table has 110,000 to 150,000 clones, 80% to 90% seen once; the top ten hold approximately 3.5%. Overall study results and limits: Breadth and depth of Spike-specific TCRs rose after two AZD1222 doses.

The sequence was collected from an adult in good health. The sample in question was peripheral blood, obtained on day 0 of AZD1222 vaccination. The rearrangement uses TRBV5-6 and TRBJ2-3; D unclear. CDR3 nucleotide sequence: TGTGCCAGCAGCTTGGTTGCGGCTAGCACAGATACGCAGTATTTT. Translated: CASSLVAASTDTQYF.